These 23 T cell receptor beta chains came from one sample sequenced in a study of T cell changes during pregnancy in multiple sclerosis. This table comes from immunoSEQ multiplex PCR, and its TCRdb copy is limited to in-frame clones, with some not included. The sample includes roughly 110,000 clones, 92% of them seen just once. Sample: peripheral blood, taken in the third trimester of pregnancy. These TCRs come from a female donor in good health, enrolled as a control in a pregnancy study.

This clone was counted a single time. The CDR3 sequence: CASSEWTGALPEAFF. In DNA form, the CDR3 reads TGTGCCAGCAGCGAATGGACAGGGGCATTACCTGAAGCTTTCTTT. The chain joins TRBV7-8 to TRBJ1-1, with 9 bases lining up with TRBD1. This CDR3 spans 15 amino acids. Unmatched junction bases numbered 10, after V lost 5 bases and J lost 6 bases. Germline V gene sequence: CDR1 SGHVS, CDR2 FQNEAQ.

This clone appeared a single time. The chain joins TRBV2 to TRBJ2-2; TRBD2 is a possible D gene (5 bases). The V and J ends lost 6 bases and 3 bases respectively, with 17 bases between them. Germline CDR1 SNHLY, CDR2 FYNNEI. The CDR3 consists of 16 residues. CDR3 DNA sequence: TGTGCCAGCAGGTCGGGGATTTTTACGGACACCGGGGAGCTGTTTTTT. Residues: CASRSGIFTDTGELFF. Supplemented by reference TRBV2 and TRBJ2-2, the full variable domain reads EPEVTQTPSHQVTQMGQEVILRCVPISNHLYFYWYRQILGQKVEFLVSFYNNEISEKSEIFDDQFSVERPDGSNFTLKIRSTKLEDSAMYFCASRSGIFTDTGELFFGEGSRLTVL.

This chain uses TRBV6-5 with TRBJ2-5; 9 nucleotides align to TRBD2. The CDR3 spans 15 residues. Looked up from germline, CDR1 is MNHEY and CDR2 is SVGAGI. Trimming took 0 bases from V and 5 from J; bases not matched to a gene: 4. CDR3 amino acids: CASSYSERGVETQYF. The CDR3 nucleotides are TGTGCCAGCAGTTACTCGGAGCGGGGGGTTGAGACCCAGTACTTC.

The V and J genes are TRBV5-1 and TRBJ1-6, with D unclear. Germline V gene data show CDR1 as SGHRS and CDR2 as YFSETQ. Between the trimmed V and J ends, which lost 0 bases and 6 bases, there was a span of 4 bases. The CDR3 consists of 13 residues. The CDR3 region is CASSLGGNSPLHF. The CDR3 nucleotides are TGCGCCAGCAGCTTGGGAGGTAATTCACCCCTCCACTTT.

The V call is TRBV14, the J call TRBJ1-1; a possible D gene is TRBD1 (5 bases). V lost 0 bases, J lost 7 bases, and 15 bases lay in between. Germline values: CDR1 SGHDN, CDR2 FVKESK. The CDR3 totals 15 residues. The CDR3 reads CASSQELVWDCEAFF. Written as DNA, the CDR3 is TGTGCCAGCAGCCAAGAGTTGGTGTGGGACTGTGAAGCTTTCTTT.

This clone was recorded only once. In DNA form, the CDR3 reads TGTGCCAGCGAGACCCTGAGGGGGTCCTATGGCTACACCTTC. This encodes CASETLRGSYGYTF. The genes are TRBV11-2 and TRBJ1-2; maybe TRBD1 (6 bases). The CDR3 extends over 14 amino acids. V lost 8 bases, J lost 4 bases, and 17 bases lay in between. Germline assignment: CDR1 SGHAT and CDR2 FQNNGV.

The CDR3 loop reads CASSVEGRGSSYNSPLHF. CDR3 nucleotides: TGTGCCAGCAGCGTAGAGGGCAGGGGCAGCTCCTATAATTCACCCCTCCACTTT. V gene TRBV9 combines with J gene TRBJ1-6, with a tentative D call TRBD1 (6 bases). There are 18 residues in the CDR3. V shed 0 bases and J shed 0 bases, with 13 bases lying between them. CDR1 and CDR2 (germline): SGDLS, YYNGEE.

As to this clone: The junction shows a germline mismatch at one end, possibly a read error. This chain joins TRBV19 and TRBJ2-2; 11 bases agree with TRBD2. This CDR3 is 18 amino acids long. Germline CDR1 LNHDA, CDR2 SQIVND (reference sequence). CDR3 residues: CASSIGPSGGSYTGELFF. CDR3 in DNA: TGTGCCAGTAGTATAGGTCCTAGCGGGGGGTCCTACACCGGTGAGCTGTTTTTT.

DNA for the CDR3: TGTGCCAGCAGCTTAGGACTGGTCACTAACTATGGCTACACCTTC. Translation gives CASSLGLVTNYGYTF. The rearrangement uses TRBV7-9 and TRBJ1-2, with D unresolved. V was shortened by 1 base and J by 0 bases, with 9 bases between the two germline ends. The germline V gene has CDR1 SEHNR and CDR2 FQNEAQ (reference sequence). The CDR3 length is 15 residues.

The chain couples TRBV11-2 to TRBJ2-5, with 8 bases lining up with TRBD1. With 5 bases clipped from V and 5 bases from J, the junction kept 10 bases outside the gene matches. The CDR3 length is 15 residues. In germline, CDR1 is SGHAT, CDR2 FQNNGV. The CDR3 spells CASSLGAGGEETQYF. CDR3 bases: TGTGCCAGCAGCCTCGGGGCAGGGGGCGAGGAGACCCAGTACTTC.

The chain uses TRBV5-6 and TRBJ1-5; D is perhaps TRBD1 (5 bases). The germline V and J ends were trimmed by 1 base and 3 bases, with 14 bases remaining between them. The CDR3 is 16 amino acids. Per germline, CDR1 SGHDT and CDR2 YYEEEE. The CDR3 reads CASSLLRRGNNQPQHF. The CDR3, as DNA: TGTGCCAGCAGCTTGTTGCGAAGGGGAAACAATCAGCCCCAGCATTTT.

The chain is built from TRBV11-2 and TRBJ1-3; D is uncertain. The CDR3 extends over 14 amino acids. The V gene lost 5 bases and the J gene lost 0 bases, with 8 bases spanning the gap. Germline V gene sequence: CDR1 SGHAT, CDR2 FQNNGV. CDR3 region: CASSRDNSGNTIYF. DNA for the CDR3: TGTGCCAGCAGCCGTGACAACTCTGGAAACACCATATATTTT.

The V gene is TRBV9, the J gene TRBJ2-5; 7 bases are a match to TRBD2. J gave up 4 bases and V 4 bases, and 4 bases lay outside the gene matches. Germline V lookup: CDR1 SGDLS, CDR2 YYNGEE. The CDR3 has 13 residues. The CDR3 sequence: CASSLGEGETQYF. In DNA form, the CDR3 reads TGTGCCAGCAGCCTTGGGGAGGGAGAGACCCAGTACTTC.

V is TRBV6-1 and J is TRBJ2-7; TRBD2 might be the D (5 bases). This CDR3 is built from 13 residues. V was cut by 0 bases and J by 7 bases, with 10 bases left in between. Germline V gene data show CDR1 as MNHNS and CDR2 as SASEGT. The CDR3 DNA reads TGTGCCAGCAGTGAAGCGAGGGCATGGGAGCAGTACTTC. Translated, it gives CASSEARAWEQYF.

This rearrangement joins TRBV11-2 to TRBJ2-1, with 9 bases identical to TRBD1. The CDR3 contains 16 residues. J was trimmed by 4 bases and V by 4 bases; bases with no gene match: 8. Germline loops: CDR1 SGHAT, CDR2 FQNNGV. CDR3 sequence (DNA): TGTGCCAGCAGCTCTAAGCGGACAGGGGTATACAATGAGCAGTTCTTC. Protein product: CASSSKRTGVYNEQFF.

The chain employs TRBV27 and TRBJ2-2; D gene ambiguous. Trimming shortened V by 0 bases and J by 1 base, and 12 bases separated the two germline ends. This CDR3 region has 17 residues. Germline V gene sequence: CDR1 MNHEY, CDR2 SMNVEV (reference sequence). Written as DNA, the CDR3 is TGTGCCAGCAGTTTATCGTACTTGCACCAGAACACCGGGGAGCTGTTTTTT. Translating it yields CASSLSYLHQNTGELFF.

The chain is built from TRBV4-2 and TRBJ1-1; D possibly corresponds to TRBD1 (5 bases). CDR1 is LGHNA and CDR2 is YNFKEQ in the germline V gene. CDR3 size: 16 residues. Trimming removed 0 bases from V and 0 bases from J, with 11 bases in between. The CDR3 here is CASSQEGGGMNTEAFF. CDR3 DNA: TGTGCCAGCAGCCAAGAGGGGGGGGGAATGAACACTGAAGCTTTCTTT.

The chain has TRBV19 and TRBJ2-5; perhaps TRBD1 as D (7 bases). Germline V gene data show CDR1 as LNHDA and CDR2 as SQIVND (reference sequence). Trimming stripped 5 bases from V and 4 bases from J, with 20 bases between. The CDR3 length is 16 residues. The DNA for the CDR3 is TGTGCCAGTAGTCCCAGTACGGCCAGGGGGGCAGAGACCCAGTACTTC. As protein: CASSPSTARGAETQYF.

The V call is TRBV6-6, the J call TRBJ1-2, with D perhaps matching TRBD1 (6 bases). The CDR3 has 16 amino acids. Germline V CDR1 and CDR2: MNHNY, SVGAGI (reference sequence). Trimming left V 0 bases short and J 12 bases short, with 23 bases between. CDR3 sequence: CASSYSSLQGNRVNTF. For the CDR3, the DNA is TGTGCCAGCAGTTACTCGTCACTTCAGGGGAACAGGGTAAACACCTTC.

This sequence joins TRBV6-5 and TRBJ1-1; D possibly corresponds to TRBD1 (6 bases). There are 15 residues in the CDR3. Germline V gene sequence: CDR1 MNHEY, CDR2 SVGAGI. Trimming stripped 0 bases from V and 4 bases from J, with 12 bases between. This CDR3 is CASSYSPAGATEAFF. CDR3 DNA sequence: TGTGCCAGCAGTTACTCACCGGCAGGGGCCACTGAAGCTTTCTTT.

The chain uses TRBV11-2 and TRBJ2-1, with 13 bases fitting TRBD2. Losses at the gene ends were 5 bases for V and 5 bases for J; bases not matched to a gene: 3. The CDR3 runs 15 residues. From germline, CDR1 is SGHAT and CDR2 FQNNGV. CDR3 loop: CASSPLAGGDNEQFF. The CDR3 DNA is TGTGCCAGCAGCCCACTAGCGGGGGGGGACAATGAGCAGTTCTTC.

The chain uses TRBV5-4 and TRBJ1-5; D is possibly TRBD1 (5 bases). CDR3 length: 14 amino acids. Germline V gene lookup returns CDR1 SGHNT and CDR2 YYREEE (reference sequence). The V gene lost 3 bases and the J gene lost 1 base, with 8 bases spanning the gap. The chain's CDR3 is CASSSRESNQPQHF. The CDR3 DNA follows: TGTGCCAGCAGCTCCAGGGAAAGCAATCAGCCCCAGCATTTT.

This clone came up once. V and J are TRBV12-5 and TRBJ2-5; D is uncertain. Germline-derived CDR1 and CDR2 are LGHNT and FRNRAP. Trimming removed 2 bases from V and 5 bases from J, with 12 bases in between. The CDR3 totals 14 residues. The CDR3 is CASGLWQVRETQYF. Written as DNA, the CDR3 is TGTGCTAGTGGTTTGTGGCAGGTCAGGGAGACCCAGTACTTC.